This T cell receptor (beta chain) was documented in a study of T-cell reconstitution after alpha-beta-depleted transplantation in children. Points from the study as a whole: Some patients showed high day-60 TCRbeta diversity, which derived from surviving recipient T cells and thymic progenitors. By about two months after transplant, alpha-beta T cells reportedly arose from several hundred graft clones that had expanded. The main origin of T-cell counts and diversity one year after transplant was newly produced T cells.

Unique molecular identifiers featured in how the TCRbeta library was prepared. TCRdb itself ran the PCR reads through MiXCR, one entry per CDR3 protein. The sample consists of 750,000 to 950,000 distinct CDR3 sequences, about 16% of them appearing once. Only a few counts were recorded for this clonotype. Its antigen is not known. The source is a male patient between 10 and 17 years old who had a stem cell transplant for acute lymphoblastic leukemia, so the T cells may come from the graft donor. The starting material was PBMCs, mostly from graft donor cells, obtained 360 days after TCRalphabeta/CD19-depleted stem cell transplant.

The CDR3 region is CAWSILGAGRSEQYF. In DNA, the CDR3 is TGTGCCTGGAGTATTTTGGGAGCGGGCCGCTCCGAGCAGTACTTC. V and J are TRBV30 and TRBJ2-7, with a tentative D call TRBD2 (6 bases). CDR1 and CDR2 from the germline V gene are GTSNPN and SVGIG (reference sequence). The V end lost 2 bases, the J end lost 6 bases, and 20 bases lay between the germline ends. This CDR3 comprises 15 residues.